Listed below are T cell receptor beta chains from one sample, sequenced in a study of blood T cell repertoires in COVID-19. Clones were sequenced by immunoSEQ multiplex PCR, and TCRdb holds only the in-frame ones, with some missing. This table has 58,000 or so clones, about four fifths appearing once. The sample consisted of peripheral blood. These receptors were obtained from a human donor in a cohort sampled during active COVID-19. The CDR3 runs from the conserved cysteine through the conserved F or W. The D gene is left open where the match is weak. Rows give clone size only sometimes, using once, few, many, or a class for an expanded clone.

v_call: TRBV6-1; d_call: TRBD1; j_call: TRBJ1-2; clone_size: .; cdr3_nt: TGTGCCAGCAGTGAGACAGGGCTCTATGGCTACACCTTC; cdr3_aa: CASSETGLYGYTF
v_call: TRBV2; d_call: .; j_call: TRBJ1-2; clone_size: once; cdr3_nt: TGTGCCAGCAGGGAAACCGGGAGATATGGCTACACCTTC; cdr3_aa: CASRETGRYGYTF
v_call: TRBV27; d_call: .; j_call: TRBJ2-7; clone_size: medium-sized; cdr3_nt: TGTGCCAGCAGTTTCTTTGACGAGCAGTACTTC; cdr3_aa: CASSFFDEQYF
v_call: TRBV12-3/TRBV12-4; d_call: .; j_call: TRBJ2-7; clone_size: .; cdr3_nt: TGTGCCAGCAGTTCAGTTCAGTACGAGCAGTACTTC; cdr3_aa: CASSSVQYEQYF
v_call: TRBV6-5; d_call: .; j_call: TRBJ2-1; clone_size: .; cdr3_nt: TGTGCCAGCAGCAGGGACGGGGGAACCTACAATGAGCAGTTCTTC; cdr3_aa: CASSRDGGTYNEQFF
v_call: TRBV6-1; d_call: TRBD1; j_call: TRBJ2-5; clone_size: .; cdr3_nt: TGTGCCAGCAGTGACCTTCTGGGACAGATAATCCAAGAGACCCAGTACTTC; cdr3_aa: CASSDLLGQIIQETQYF
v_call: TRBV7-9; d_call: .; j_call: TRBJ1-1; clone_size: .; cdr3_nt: TGTGCCAGCAGATCGGGGGCTGAAGCTTTCTTT; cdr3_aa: CASRSGAEAFF
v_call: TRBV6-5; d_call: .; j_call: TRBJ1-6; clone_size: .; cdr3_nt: TGTGCCAGCAGTTACTCAGATGGTGGGTCGGGATCACCCCTCCACTTT; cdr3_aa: CASSYSDGGSGSPLHF
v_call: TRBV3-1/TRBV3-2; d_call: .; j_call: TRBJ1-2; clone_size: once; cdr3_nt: TGTGCCAGCAGCCCTAAACAGGGTTTTTATGGCTACACCTTC; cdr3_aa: CASSPKQGFYGYTF
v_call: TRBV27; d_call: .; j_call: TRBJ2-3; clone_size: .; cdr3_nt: TGTGCCAGCAGTTTATATGCAGGGACAGATACGCAGTATTTT; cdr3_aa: CASSLYAGTDTQYF
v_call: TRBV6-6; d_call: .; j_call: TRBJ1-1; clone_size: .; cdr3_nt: TGTGCCAGCAGTTACGAGGCGCACACTGAAGCTTTCTTT; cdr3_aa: CASSYEAHTEAFF
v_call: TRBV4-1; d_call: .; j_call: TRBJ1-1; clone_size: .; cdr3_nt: TGCGCCAGCAGCCACCCGACCCCCAGGAAAAGGAACACTGAAGCTTTCTTT; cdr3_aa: CASSHPTPRKRNTEAFF